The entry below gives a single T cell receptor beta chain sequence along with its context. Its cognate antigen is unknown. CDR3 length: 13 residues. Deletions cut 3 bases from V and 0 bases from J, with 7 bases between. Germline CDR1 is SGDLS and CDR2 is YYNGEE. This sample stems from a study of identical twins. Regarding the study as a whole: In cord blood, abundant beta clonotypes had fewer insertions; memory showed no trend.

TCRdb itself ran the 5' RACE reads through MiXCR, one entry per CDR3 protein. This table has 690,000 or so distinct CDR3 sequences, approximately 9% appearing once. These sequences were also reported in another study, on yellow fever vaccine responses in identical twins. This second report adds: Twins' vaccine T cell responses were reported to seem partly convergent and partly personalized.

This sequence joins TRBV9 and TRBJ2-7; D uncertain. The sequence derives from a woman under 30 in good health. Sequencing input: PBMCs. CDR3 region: CASSASPSYEQYF. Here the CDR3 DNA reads TGTGCCAGCAGCGCCTCTCCCTCCTACGAGCAGTACTTC.